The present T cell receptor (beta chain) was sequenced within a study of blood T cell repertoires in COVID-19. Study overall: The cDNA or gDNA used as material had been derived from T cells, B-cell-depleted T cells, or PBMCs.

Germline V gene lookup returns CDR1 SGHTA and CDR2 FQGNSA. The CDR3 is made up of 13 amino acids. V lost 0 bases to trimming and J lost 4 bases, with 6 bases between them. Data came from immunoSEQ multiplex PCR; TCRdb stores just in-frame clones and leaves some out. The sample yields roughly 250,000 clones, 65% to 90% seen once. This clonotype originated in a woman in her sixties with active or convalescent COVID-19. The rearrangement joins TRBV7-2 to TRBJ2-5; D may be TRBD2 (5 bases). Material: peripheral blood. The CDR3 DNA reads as TGTGCCAGCAGCTTAGCAGGAGGAGAGACCCAGTACTTC. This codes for CASSLAGGETQYF.